The 27 T cell receptor beta chains presented below share a single source sample, sequenced in a study of shared clonotypes between healthy human individuals. Libraries were prepared by immunoSEQ multiplex PCR; TCRdb keeps only in-frame clonotypes and omits some of them. The profile covers more than 550,000 clones, with about 90% appearing a single time and about 34% taken by the ten largest. The sample taken for sequencing was memory CD8+ T cells from PBMCs. Subset in this sample: CD45RO+ cells pooled with CCR7-negative TemRA cells. The receptors here all came from a man between 18 and 29 years old in good health. Some clones in this sample may be carry-over from other donors' samples.

In regard to this clone: This sample includes further DNA sequences coding for the same CDR3. The V gene is TRBV27, the J gene TRBJ2-2, with D hard to call. Germline V lookup: CDR1 MNHEY, CDR2 SMNVEV (reference sequence). Trimming shortened V by 3 bases and J by 4 bases, and 3 bases separated the two germline ends. CDR3 length: 12 residues. The CDR3 sequence is CASSFLTGELFF. As DNA, the CDR3 is TGTGCCAGCAGTTTCCTCACCGGGGAGCTGTTTTTT.

The chain uses TRBV27 and TRBJ2-7, with 7 bases aligning to TRBD1. This CDR3 region has 16 residues. The J segment lost 4 bases and the V segment lost 6 bases, leaving 15 bases of the junction unmatched. Germline loops: CDR1 MNHEY, CDR2 SMNVEV (reference sequence). This CDR3 is CASSPFQQGIRYEQYF. CDR3 in DNA: TGTGCCAGCAGCCCGTTCCAACAGGGGATACGGTACGAGCAGTACTTC.

V and J are TRBV15 and TRBJ2-1; 9 positions agree with TRBD2. V shed 8 bases and J 10 bases; nucleotides not matched to a gene: 12. The CDR3 totals 14 residues. Per the germline V gene, CDR1 is LNHNV and CDR2 is YYDKDF (reference sequence). This CDR3 is CATASGAGGYEQFF. The CDR3 coding sequence is TGTGCCACCGCCTCAGGAGCGGGAGGATACGAGCAGTTCTTC.

The chain couples TRBV27 to TRBJ2-1; 10 positions match TRBD1. Germline assignment: CDR1 MNHEY and CDR2 SMNVEV (reference sequence). The CDR3 runs 19 residues. Germline trimming cut 2 bases from V and 0 bases from J; bases unmatched to any gene: 10. The DNA of the CDR3 is TGTGCCAGCAGTTTAAGAGGACAGGGGGGTGGGGGCTCCTACAATGAGCAGTTCTTC. This codes for CASSLRGQGGGGSYNEQFF.

The V call is TRBV27, the J call TRBJ1-1; 10 bases are a match to TRBD1. Germline V gives CDR1 MNHEY, CDR2 SMNVEV (reference sequence). V lost 1 base and J lost 5; bases outside the gene matches: 10. The CDR3 is 17 residues long. The CDR3 is CASSLFITDRGVTEAFF. The CDR3 DNA follows: TGTGCCAGCAGTTTATTTATTACGGACAGGGGGGTAACTGAAGCTTTCTTT.

The chain recombines TRBV9 with TRBJ2-1, with 10 bases lining up with TRBD2. Germline CDR1 is SGDLS and CDR2 is YYNGEE. The length of the CDR3 is 15 residues. V lost 4 bases and J lost 7; bases outside the gene matches: 8. CDR3 sequence reads: CASSLSGRAVNEQFF. CDR3 DNA sequence: TGTGCCAGCAGCTTGAGCGGGAGGGCCGTAAATGAGCAGTTCTTC.

The chain combines TRBV9 with TRBJ2-3, with 7 bases lining up with TRBD2. Germline lookup yields CDR1 SGDLS and CDR2 YYNGEE. The CDR3 loop spans 16 amino acids. The V segment lost 4 bases and the J segment 2 bases; nucleotides outside the gene matches: 10. The CDR3 nucleotides are TGTGCCAGCAGCCCCTTCCGGGACTATGACACAGATACGCAGTATTTT. This gives the protein CASSPFRDYDTDTQYF.

The genes are TRBV19 and TRBJ2-1; no definite D call. Germline lookup yields CDR1 LNHDA and CDR2 SQIVND (reference sequence). The V gene lost 5 bases and the J gene lost 7 bases, with 18 bases spanning the gap. The CDR3 sequence is 15 residues long. The CDR3, as DNA: TGTGCCAGTAGTGGACGCCTGAACCTGGGAAATGAGCAGTTCTTC. It specifies CASSGRLNLGNEQFF.

V and J are TRBV15 and TRBJ2-7, with a possible D match to TRBD1 (5 bases). The CDR3 runs to 13 residues. From germline, CDR1 is LNHNV and CDR2 YYDKDF (reference sequence). Trimming removed 7 bases at V and 5 bases at J, with 15 bases between. Written as DNA, the CDR3 is TGTGCCACCACACCCAAGGGGTCCCACGAGCAGTACTTC. Amino acids: CATTPKGSHEQYF. Supplemented by reference TRBV15 and TRBJ2-7, the full variable domain reads DAMVIQNPRYQVTQFGKPVTLSCSQTLNHNVMYWYQQKSSQAPKLLFHYYDKDFNNEADTPDNFQSRRPNTSFCFLDIRSPGLGDTAMYLCATTPKGSHEQYFGPGTRLTVT.

The chain couples TRBV7-9 to TRBJ2-5; D not certain. This CDR3 is 16 amino acids long. Germline CDR1 reads SEHNR; CDR2 reads FQNEAQ (reference sequence). V lost 4 bases to trimming and J lost 5 bases, with 20 bases between them. The chain's CDR3 is CASSSVGFDPEETQYF. CDR3 DNA: TGTGCCAGCAGCTCAGTAGGATTCGACCCAGAGGAGACCCAGTACTTC.

This chain joins TRBV15 and TRBJ2-2, with unresolved D. The germline gives CDR1 LNHNV, CDR2 YYDKDF (reference sequence). This CDR3 has 18 residues. The V end lost 0 bases, the J end lost 1 base, and 15 bases lay between the germline ends. The CDR3 nucleotides read TGTGCCACCAGCAGAGAGGACCTCTACTCACTGAACACCGGGGAGCTGTTTTTT. This encodes CATSREDLYSLNTGELFF.

The chain recombines TRBV7-9 with TRBJ2-5; 7 bases align to TRBD2. The V segment lost 6 bases and the J segment 5 bases; nucleotides outside the gene matches: 6. This CDR3 has 13 amino acids. Germline assignment: CDR1 SEHNR and CDR2 FQNEAQ (reference sequence). CDR3 sequence (DNA): TGTGCCAGCAGGTTGGGAGGGCCGGAGACCCAGTACTTC. Amino acids: CASRLGGPETQYF.

CDR3: CASSWVRGSREQFF. The CDR3 nucleotides read TGTGCCAGCAGTTGGGTCCGGGGCTCTCGGGAGCAGTTCTTC. The chain has TRBV28 and TRBJ2-1; possibly TRBD1 or TRBD2 for D (5 bases each). The germline CDR1 and CDR2 sequences are MDHEN and SYDVKM. V was trimmed by 4 bases and J by 10 bases, leaving 17 bases between them. This CDR3 region has 14 residues. Full variable domain (missing parts from reference TRBV28 and TRBJ2-1): DVKVTQSSRYLVKRTGEKVFLECVQDMDHENMFWYRQDPGLGLRLIYFSYDVKMKEKGDIPEGYSVSREKKERFSLILESASTNQTSMYLCASSWVRGSREQFFGPGTRLTVL.

The chain combines TRBV5-4 with TRBJ1-2; D gene ambiguous. This CDR3 is built from 12 residues. V lost 3 bases and J lost 3, with 6 bases in between. Looked up from germline, CDR1 is SGHNT and CDR2 is YYREEE (reference sequence). The CDR3 nucleotides are TGTGCCAGCAGCTCCCCCCACTATGGCTACACCTTC. Protein: CASSSPHYGYTF.

About this clone itself: Different DNA sequences within this sample yield the same CDR3. The V and J genes are TRBV7-2 and TRBJ2-1, with TRBD2 matching over 9 bases. The J segment lost 4 bases and the V segment lost 5 bases, leaving 9 bases of the junction unmatched. CDR3 length: 16 residues. Germline lookup yields CDR1 SGHTA and CDR2 FQGNSA. In DNA, the CDR3 is TGTGCCAGCAGCCTGATAGCGGGAGTGGTTTACAATGAGCAGTTCTTC. The encoded protein is CASSLIAGVVYNEQFF.

In regard to this clone: A far larger clone is only one base removed, so a read error is likely. The chain links TRBV4-2 to TRBJ1-1; D uncertain. CDR1 is LGHNA and CDR2 is YNFKEQ in the germline V gene. V gave up 5 bases and J gave up 0 bases, with 19 bases separating them. The CDR3 has 17 residues. CDR3 DNA sequence: TGTGCCAGCAGCTCGGAGCCGACAAGTTTGGTGAACACTGAAGCTTTCTTT. Its translation: CASSSEPTSLVNTEAFF.

The V gene is TRBV4-1, the J gene TRBJ1-1; weak D call: TRBD1 (5 bases). Germline CDR1 and CDR2: MGHRA and YSYEKL. With 0 bases removed from V and 4 bases from J, the gap between germline ends came to 12 bases. The CDR3 has 15 residues. The CDR3 region has the DNA TGCGCCAGCAGCCAAGAACGGCAGGGTTTCACTGAAGCTTTCTTT. Translated: CASSQERQGFTEAFF.

The chain carries TRBV9 and TRBJ1-3; TRBD1 might be the D (6 bases). Germline CDR1 and CDR2: SGDLS and YYNGEE. V gave up 4 bases and J gave up 4 bases, with 27 bases separating them. This CDR3 is built from 19 residues. DNA for the CDR3: TGTGCCAGCAGCCATAGCTTGGTTTCAGGGGCTATGGGAGGAAACACCATATATTTT. It specifies CASSHSLVSGAMGGNTIYF.

This clone was counted only a few times. The junction does not match germline at one end; this may be a read error. The chain uses TRBV30 and TRBJ1-1; D may be TRBD1 (5 bases). The CDR3 runs 9 residues. Per germline, CDR1 GTSNPN and CDR2 SVGIG (reference sequence). The CDR3: CAWSPRGTF. The CDR3 region has the DNA TGTGCCTGGAGTCCGAGGGGAACATTT.

The chain carries TRBV19 and TRBJ1-5, with TRBD1 identical over 8 bases. V lost 5 bases, J lost 5 bases, and 11 bases stayed unmatched. CDR1 LNHDA and CDR2 SQIVND come from the germline V gene (reference sequence). The CDR3 sequence is 16 residues long. CDR3 sequence: CASSDIQGGLYQPQHF. DNA of the CDR3: TGTGCCAGTAGTGATATACAGGGGGGTCTTTATCAGCCCCAGCATTTT.

The chain carries TRBV7-8 and TRBJ1-5; D is perhaps TRBD1 (5 bases). Germline CDR1 and CDR2: SGHVS and FQNEAQ. V lost 0 bases and J 2 bases, leaving 11 bases between the germline ends. The CDR3 is 16 residues long. The DNA for the CDR3 is TGTGCCAGCAGCTTAGCGGGCCTCAGGGGCAATCAGCCCCAGCATTTT. Protein product: CASSLAGLRGNQPQHF.

This CDR3 is CASRTNQRNTEAFF. The DNA of the CDR3 is TGTGCCAGCAGAACAAATCAGCGAAACACTGAAGCTTTCTTT. This chain connects TRBV28 to TRBJ1-1; no definite D call. This CDR3 has 14 residues. V was pared by 6 bases and J by 2 bases, with 13 bases between. Germline CDR1 reads MDHEN; CDR2 reads SYDVKM.

This clone was observed a single time. This chain connects TRBV19 to TRBJ2-2; 10 bases agree with TRBD2. The CDR3 is 18 residues long. Germline V gene sequence: CDR1 LNHDA, CDR2 SQIVND (reference sequence). The ends lost 5 bases at V and 3 bases at J; junction bases unmatched: 12. CDR3 residues: CASSPYPSGRLDTGELFF. Written as DNA, the CDR3 is TGTGCCAGTAGTCCCTACCCTAGCGGGAGACTTGACACCGGGGAGCTGTTTTTT.

This chain connects TRBV2 to TRBJ1-2, with D tentatively TRBD1 (5 bases). V was pared by 6 bases and J by 2 bases, with 16 bases between. This CDR3 has 15 residues. Looked up from germline, CDR1 is SNHLY and CDR2 is FYNNEI. CDR3 region: CASRRTGLLNYGYTF. CDR3 bases: TGTGCCAGCAGGCGAACGGGACTCCTAAACTATGGCTACACCTTC. The whole variable domain, filled in from reference TRBV2 and TRBJ1-2, reads EPEVTQTPSHQVTQMGQEVILRCVPISNHLYFYWYRQILGQKVEFLVSFYNNEISEKSEIFDDQFSVERPDGSNFTLKIRSTKLEDSAMYFCASRRTGLLNYGYTFGSGTRLTVV.

This clone was observed once. The rearrangement uses TRBV7-6 and TRBJ2-1; 7 bases align to TRBD1. The J segment lost 4 bases and the V segment lost 3 bases, leaving 6 bases of the junction unmatched. The CDR3 spans 15 residues. Germline V gene data show CDR1 as SGHVS and CDR2 as FNYEAQ. The DNA for the CDR3 is TGTGCCAGCAGCTTGGGACAGATCCTATACAATGAGCAGTTCTTC. It encodes CASSLGQILYNEQFF.

The CDR3 DNA follows: TGTGCCAGCAGCGTAGGGGACAGGGAGGATGAGCAGTACTTC. Protein: CASSVGDREDEQYF. This chain connects TRBV9 to TRBJ2-7; 9 bases fit TRBD1. Unmatched junction bases numbered 5, after V lost 0 bases and J lost 7 bases. Per the germline V gene, CDR1 is SGDLS and CDR2 is YYNGEE. This CDR3 spans 14 amino acids. Full variable domain (remainder filled in from reference TRBV9 and TRBJ2-7): DSGVTQTPKHLITATGQRVTLRCSPRSGDLSVYWYQQSLDQGLQFLIQYYNGEERAKGNILERFSAQQFPDLHSELNLSSLELGDSALYFCASSVGDREDEQYFGPGTRLTVT.

The genes are TRBV11-2 and TRBJ2-2; maybe TRBD1 (5 bases). The germline V gene has CDR1 SGHAT and CDR2 FQNNGV. V was clipped by 1 base and J by 4 bases, with 13 bases between them. The CDR3 totals 16 residues. The CDR3 DNA reads as TGTGCCAGCAGCTTAGTTGTTAGACAGAGCACCGGGGAGCTGTTTTTT. Translating it yields CASSLVVRQSTGELFF.